This T cell receptor beta chain was observed in a study of blood T cell repertoires in COVID-19. The overall study: Acute and convalescent COVID-19 specimens originated in the United States, Italy and Spain.

Cohort placement rested on clinical history that participants reported themselves. Each recovered donor of Cohort 3 presented with two negative PCRs, clearance, or symptom resolution. In this sample, this clone turned up once. Per the original methods: Reference gene primer amplification yielded estimated nucleated cell counts. Profiling relied on immunoSEQ multiplex PCR, and the TCRdb table lists in-frame clones only, not all of them. V and J calls and clone size are given by that table; D and trimming were obtained from the DNA. This sample has under 200,000 clones, with around 89% found just once. The CDR3 covers 13 residues. Trimming at V came to 5 bases and at J to 8 bases, leaving 5 bases not matched to a gene. Germline CDR1 reads MNHEY; CDR2 reads SMNVEV (reference sequence).

Sequenced sample: PBMCs or T cells enriched from blood (not recorded which). The V gene is TRBV27, the J gene TRBJ1-2; 10 nucleotides line up with TRBD1. This TCR was recovered from a woman aged 45-65 years who had recovered from COVID-19. Here the CDR3 reads CASSPGQGWGYTF. The CDR3 coding sequence is TGTGCCAGCAGTCCGGGACAGGGGTGGGGCTACACCTTC.